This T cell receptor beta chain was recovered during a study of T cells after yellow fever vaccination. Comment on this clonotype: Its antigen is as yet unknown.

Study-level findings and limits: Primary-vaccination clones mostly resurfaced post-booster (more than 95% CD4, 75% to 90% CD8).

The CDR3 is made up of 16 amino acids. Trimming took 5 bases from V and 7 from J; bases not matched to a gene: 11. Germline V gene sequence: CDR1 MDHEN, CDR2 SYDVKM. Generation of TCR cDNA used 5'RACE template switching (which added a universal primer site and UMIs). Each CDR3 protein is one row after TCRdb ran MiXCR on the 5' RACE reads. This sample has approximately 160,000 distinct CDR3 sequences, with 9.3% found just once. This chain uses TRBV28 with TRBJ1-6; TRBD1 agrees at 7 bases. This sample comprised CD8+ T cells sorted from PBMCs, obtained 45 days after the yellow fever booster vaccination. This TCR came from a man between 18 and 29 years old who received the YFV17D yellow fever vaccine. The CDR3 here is CASSLPGQVGNSPLHF. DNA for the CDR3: TGTGCCAGCAGTCTACCCGGACAGGTGGGGAATTCACCCCTCCACTTT.